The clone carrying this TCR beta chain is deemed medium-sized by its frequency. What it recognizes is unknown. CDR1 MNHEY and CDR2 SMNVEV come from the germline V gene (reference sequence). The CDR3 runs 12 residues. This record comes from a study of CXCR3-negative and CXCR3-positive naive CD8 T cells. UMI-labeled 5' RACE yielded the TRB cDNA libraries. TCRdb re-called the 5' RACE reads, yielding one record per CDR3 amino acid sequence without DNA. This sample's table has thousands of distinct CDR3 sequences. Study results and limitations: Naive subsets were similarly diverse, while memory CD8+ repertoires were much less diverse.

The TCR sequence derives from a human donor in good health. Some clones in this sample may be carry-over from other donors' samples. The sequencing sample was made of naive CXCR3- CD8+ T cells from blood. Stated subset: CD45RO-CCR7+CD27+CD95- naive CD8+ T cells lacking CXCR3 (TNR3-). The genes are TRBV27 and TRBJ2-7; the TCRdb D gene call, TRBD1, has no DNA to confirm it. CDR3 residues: CASSSRAYEQYF.